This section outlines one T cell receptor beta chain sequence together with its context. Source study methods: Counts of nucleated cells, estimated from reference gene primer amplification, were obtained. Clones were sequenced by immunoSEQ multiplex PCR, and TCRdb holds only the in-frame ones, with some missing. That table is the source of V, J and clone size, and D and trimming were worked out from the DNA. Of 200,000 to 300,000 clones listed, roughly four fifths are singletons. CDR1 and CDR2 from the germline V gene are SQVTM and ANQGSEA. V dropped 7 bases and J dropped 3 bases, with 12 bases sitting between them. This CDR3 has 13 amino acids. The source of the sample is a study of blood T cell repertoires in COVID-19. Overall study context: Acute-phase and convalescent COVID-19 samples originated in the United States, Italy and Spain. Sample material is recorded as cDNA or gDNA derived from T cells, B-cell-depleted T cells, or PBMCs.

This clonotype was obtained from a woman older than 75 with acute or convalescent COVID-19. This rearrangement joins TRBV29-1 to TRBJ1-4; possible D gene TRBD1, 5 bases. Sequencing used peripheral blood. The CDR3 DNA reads TGCAGCGCCTCCCGGGACTCTAATGAAAAACTGTTTTTT. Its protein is CSASRDSNEKLFF.